Each of the 17 T cell receptor beta chains below was sequenced from the same sample in a study of blood T cell repertoires in COVID-19. Only in-frame clones appear in the TCRdb table, and some are missing; sequencing was by immunoSEQ multiplex PCR. Of 250,000 to 350,000 clones listed, approximately 85% are singletons. The sequenced sample was peripheral blood. The source is a man aged 18 to 30 with active or convalescent COVID-19.

The chain is built from TRBV19 and TRBJ2-7, with D perhaps matching TRBD1 (5 bases). Between the trimmed V and J ends, which lost 1 base and 5 bases, there was a span of 6 bases. This CDR3 spans 12 amino acids. Germline V gives CDR1 LNHDA, CDR2 SQIVND (reference sequence). The CDR3 is CASSIAGNEQYF. Written as DNA, the CDR3 is TGTGCCAGTAGTATAGCAGGGAACGAGCAGTACTTC.

The count of this clone is one. V and J are TRBV20-1 and TRBJ2-3; 8 bases map to TRBD1. The germline V gene encodes CDR1 DFQATT and CDR2 SNEGSKA (reference sequence). Trimming took 3 bases from V and 6 from J; bases not matched to a gene: 11. The CDR3 is 15 amino acids. The chain's CDR3 is CSASMSGGADDTQYF. CDR3 in DNA: TGCAGTGCTAGTATGTCAGGGGGCGCAGATGATACGCAGTATTTT.

The chain links TRBV4-1 to TRBJ1-5; a weak D match, TRBD1 (5 bases). CDR1 is MGHRA, CDR2 YSYEKL, per germline. V was trimmed by 4 bases and J by 2 bases, leaving 12 bases between them. CDR3 length: 15 residues. CDR3 nucleotide sequence: TGCGCCAGCAGCCCCTGGCCACAGGGCAATCAGCCCCAGCATTTT. It yields the protein CASSPWPQGNQPQHF.

DNA of the CDR3: TGTGCCAGCAGCCTCGGATCAGGCTATCAGCCCCAGCATTTT. Its protein is CASSLGSGYQPQHF. The rearrangement uses TRBV7-2 and TRBJ1-5, with D uncertain. The ends were cut back, 5 bases at V and 5 bases at J, with 13 bases in the middle. From germline, CDR1 is SGHTA and CDR2 FQGNSA. The CDR3 totals 14 residues.

This rearrangement joins TRBV6-5 to TRBJ1-1; 7 bases agree with TRBD1. Trimming at V came to 9 bases and at J to 4 bases, leaving 11 bases not matched to a gene. In germline, CDR1 is MNHEY, CDR2 SVGAGI. The CDR3 runs 14 residues. This CDR3 is CASPEQGVVTEAFF. The CDR3 nucleotides are TGTGCCAGTCCCGAGCAGGGGGTAGTCACTGAAGCTTTCTTT.

This sequence joins TRBV10-3 and TRBJ2-7; 10 nucleotides match TRBD1. Looked up from germline, CDR1 is ENHRY and CDR2 is SYGVKD. V gave up 5 bases and J gave up 0 bases; unmatched junction bases: 4. The CDR3 is made up of 15 amino acids. The CDR3 sequence is CAISRDRGNSYEQYF. The CDR3 nucleotides read TGTGCCATCAGTCGGGACAGGGGCAACTCCTACGAGCAGTACTTC.

The V call is TRBV4-3, the J call TRBJ2-1; TRBD2 is a possible D gene (5 bases). CDR3 length: 15 residues. The germline V and J ends were trimmed by 1 base and 10 bases, with 17 bases remaining between them. Germline loops: CDR1 LGHNA, CDR2 YSLEER. The DNA of the CDR3 is TGCGCCAGCAGCCAAGCTGTAGGGAAGACGGGGGAGCAGTTCTTC. It is translated as CASSQAVGKTGEQFF.

V and J are TRBV5-1 and TRBJ1-3; weak D call: TRBD1 (5 bases). Deletions cut 0 bases from V and 4 bases from J, with 11 bases between. The CDR3 consists of 15 residues. Germline lookup yields CDR1 SGHRS and CDR2 YFSETQ. The CDR3 protein is CASSLEAGSGNTIYF. DNA for the CDR3: TGCGCCAGCAGCTTGGAAGCAGGGTCAGGAAACACCATATATTTT.

The genes are TRBV3-1 (or the pseudogene TRBV3-2) and TRBJ2-5, with 7 bases fitting TRBD1. Germline CDR1 is LGHDT and CDR2 is YNNKEL (reference sequence). The CDR3 length is 14 residues. J was trimmed by 5 bases and V by 3 bases; bases with no gene match: 6. The CDR3 here is CASSHQKDRETQYF. The CDR3 region has the DNA TGTGCCAGCAGCCACCAGAAGGACAGGGAGACCCAGTACTTC.

This clone came up once. The CDR3 loop reads CASSLRGIGETQYF. CDR3 DNA: TGTGCCAGCAGCTTGAGGGGGATCGGGGAGACCCAGTACTTC. The gene calls are TRBV5-5 and TRBJ2-5; a weak D match, TRBD1 (6 bases). Germline V gives CDR1 SGHKS, CDR2 YYEKEE (reference sequence). The CDR3 runs to 14 residues. V lost 1 base and J 5 bases, leaving 12 bases between the germline ends. The full variable domain, its missing parts supplied by reference TRBV5-5 and TRBJ2-5, is DAGVTQSPTHLIKTRGQQVTLRCSPISGHKSVSWYQQVLGQGPQFIFQYYEKEERGRGNFPDRFSARQFPNYSSELNVNALLLGDSALYLCASSLRGIGETQYFGPGTRLLVL.

The chain employs TRBV19 and TRBJ1-5, with D hard to call. The CDR3 extends over 15 amino acids. With 0 bases removed from V and 5 bases from J, the gap between germline ends came to 11 bases. The V gene's germline CDR1 is LNHDA and CDR2 SQIVND (reference sequence). CDR3 in amino acids: CASSIDNLGDQPQHF. The CDR3 DNA sequence: TGTGCCAGTAGTATAGATAATCTAGGCGATCAGCCCCAGCATTTT.

The chain is built from TRBV2 and TRBJ1-1, with a weak D call TRBD1 (6 bases). Looked up from germline, CDR1 is SNHLY and CDR2 is FYNNEI. There are 13 residues in the CDR3. The ends were cut back, 6 bases at V and 4 bases at J, with 12 bases in the middle. CDR3 in amino acids: CASRKGGGTEAFF. Here the CDR3 DNA reads TGTGCCAGCAGGAAGGGGGGGGGCACTGAAGCTTTCTTT.

In DNA form, the CDR3 reads TGCAGTGCTAGTAGCGGGGAGAGCTCCTACAATGAGCAGTTCTTC. Amino acids: CSASSGESSYNEQFF. The rearrangement uses TRBV20-1 and TRBJ2-1; TRBD2 aligns across 8 bases. CDR1 is DFQATT and CDR2 is SNEGSKA in the germline V gene (reference sequence). The CDR3 totals 15 residues. Unmatched junction bases numbered 4, after V lost 3 bases and J lost 0 bases.

V is TRBV6-5 and J is TRBJ1-5, with TRBD1 identical over 7 bases. CDR1 MNHEY and CDR2 SVGAGI come from the germline V gene. This CDR3 is 15 amino acids long. Unmatched junction bases numbered 8, after V lost 8 bases and J lost 1 base. In DNA form, the CDR3 reads TGTGCCAGCGGCGGGATACAGGGGAGCAATCAGCCCCAGCATTTT. It specifies CASGGIQGSNQPQHF.

The rearrangement links TRBV4-3 to TRBJ2-2; D is possibly TRBD1 (5 bases). The CDR3 has 16 residues. V lost 1 base to trimming and J lost 1 base, with 10 bases between them. The germline gives CDR1 LGHNA, CDR2 YSLEER. The CDR3: CASSQAHRRNTGELFF. The CDR3 DNA reads as TGCGCCAGCAGCCAAGCTCACAGGAGGAACACCGGGGAGCTGTTTTTT.

Only a few counts were recorded for this clone. The chain couples TRBV5-5 to TRBJ1-1; D is possibly TRBD1 (5 bases). The CDR3 runs to 15 residues. The V gene's germline CDR1 is SGHKS and CDR2 YYEKEE (reference sequence). The V gene lost 4 bases and the J gene lost 1 base, with 14 bases spanning the gap. The CDR3 bases are TGTGCCAGCAGCAGGGGACTGCTGGCGAACACTGAAGCTTTCTTT. Its protein is CASSRGLLANTEAFF.

CDR3 DNA: TGTGCCAGCAGCTTAGGGTCGGGGGACCGGGAGACCCAGTACTTC. It encodes CASSLGSGDRETQYF. The chain recombines TRBV7-6 with TRBJ2-5; a weak D match, TRBD2 (6 bases). The CDR3 has 15 amino acids. Germline values: CDR1 SGHVS, CDR2 FNYEAQ. V was cut by 1 base and J by 5 bases, with 14 bases left in between.